This TCR beta chain was retrieved from a study of beta chain features in type 1 diabetes. Study results and caveats: Among patients, naive, central memory and Treg TCRB repertoires appeared more similar than among healthy donors. Shorter TCRB CDR3s, moderately but significantly so, marked every one of the four CD4+ subsets in Type 1 diabetes patients.

The CDR3 covers 14 residues. V was cut by 6 bases and J by 4 bases, with 13 bases left in between. Germline loops: CDR1 KGHSH, CDR2 LQKENI. As every portion of the isolated RNA was reverse transcribed, the sequencing read expressed TCRB transcripts. Sequencing used immunoSEQ multiplex PCR; TCRdb keeps in-frame clones, though not all of them. The table shows some 660,000 clones, with over 12% occurring only once. Regarding this clone: The antigen remains unidentified.

Specimen: naive CD4+ T cells from blood. This receptor was taken from a man younger than 35 with type 1 diabetes. The chain combines TRBV18 with TRBJ2-1, with D perhaps TRBD2 (6 bases). The CDR3 DNA is TGTGCCAGCTCGTCATCCGGGGGATACAATGAGCAGTTCTTC. Translated: CASSSSGGYNEQFF.